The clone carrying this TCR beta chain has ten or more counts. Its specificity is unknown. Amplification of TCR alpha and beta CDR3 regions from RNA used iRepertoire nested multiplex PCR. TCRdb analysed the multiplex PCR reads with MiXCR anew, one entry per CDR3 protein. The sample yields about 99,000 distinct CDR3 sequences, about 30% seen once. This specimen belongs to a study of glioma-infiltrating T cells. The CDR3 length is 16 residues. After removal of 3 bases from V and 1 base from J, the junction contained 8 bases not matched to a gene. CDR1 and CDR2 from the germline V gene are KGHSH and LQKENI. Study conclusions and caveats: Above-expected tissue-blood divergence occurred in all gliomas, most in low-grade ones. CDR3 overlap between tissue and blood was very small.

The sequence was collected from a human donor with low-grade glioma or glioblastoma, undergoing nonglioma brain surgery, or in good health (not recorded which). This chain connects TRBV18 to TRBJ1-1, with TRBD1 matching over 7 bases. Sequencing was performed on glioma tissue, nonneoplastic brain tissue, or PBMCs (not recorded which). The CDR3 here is CASSPFSGTENTEAFF. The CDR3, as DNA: TGTGCCAGCTCACCTTTCTCCGGGACAGAGAACACTGAAGCTTTCTTT.